This is a list of T cell receptor beta chains from one sample in a study of T cells in Graves' hyperthyroidism and ophthalmopathy. MiXCR, applied by TCRdb to the multiplex PCR reads, yields one record per CDR3 protein. The data contain fewer than 900,000 distinct CDR3 sequences, approximately 18% of them singletons. Material for sequencing was blood. The receptors come from a woman between 45 and 65 years old with Graves' hyperthyroidism that later progressed to Graves' ophthalmopathy. The conserved cysteine and the conserved F or W are not part of the CDR3 here. The order of the fields is V gene, CDR3 protein.

V gene: TRBV6-1; CDR3 protein: ATRQGRNEKLF
V gene: TRBV10-1; CDR3 protein: ASSVGGSTF
V gene: TRBV4-1; CDR3 protein: ASSQGDRADTQY
V gene: TRBV12-3/TRBV12-4; CDR3 protein: ASIRGGNTEAF
V gene: TRBV5-1; CDR3 protein: ASSLAGGSSGYT
V gene: TRBV20-1; CDR3 protein: SASSRGGNTIY
V gene: TRBV5-1; CDR3 protein: ASSGFPTDTQY
V gene: TRBV20-1; CDR3 protein: SATTGPYSNQPQH
V gene: TRBV2; CDR3 protein: ASSERPPRAGELF
V gene: TRBV2; CDR3 protein: ASGDLTSGGRNTDTQY
V gene: TRBV6-8; CDR3 protein: ASTGGYSGNTIY
V gene: TRBV10-2; CDR3 protein: ASSEDRGSQPQH
V gene: TRBV20-1; CDR3 protein: SAVTGVNSPLH
V gene: TRBV19; CDR3 protein: ASSLQKNYGYT
V gene: TRBV18; CDR3 protein: ASSQVFGSTEAF
V gene: TRBV5-1; CDR3 protein: ASSLAWEGNTEAF
V gene: TRBV6-1; CDR3 protein: ASSEGNGGLEGTQY
V gene: TRBV3-1; CDR3 protein: ASSRRSHTGLAITNEQF
V gene: TRBV6-5; CDR3 protein: ASSLGQDAPLH
V gene: TRBV19; CDR3 protein: ASSITQGGEAF
V gene: TRBV6-5; CDR3 protein: ASSYSIGQTTEAF
V gene: TRBV7-9; CDR3 protein: ASSKELQGLITYNSPLH
V gene: TRBV3-1; CDR3 protein: ASSPRLAGENGELF
V gene: TRBV7-9; CDR3 protein: ASSHESWGRSYEQY
V gene: TRBV7-2; CDR3 protein: ASSLQSGSSTDTQY
V gene: TRBV12-3/TRBV12-4; CDR3 protein: ASSRQGGSSPLH
V gene: TRBV20-1; CDR3 protein: SASGTDYGYT
V gene: TRBV4-1; CDR3 protein: ASSRVRADGPYEQY
V gene: TRBV20-1; CDR3 protein: SASRGAAKNIQY
V gene: TRBV7-2; CDR3 protein: ASSLAWERIYNEQF
V gene: TRBV11-2; CDR3 protein: ASSSPDRRSTDTQY
V gene: TRBV20-1; CDR3 protein: SARTMGGAPSNGYT
V gene: TRBV5-1; CDR3 protein: ASSLEGHPNYGYT
V gene: TRBV28; CDR3 protein: ASSPGYGTQAEKLF
V gene: TRBV29-1; CDR3 protein: SVNRVNEQF
V gene: TRBV3-1; CDR3 protein: ASSQTWGQRREVSEAF
V gene: TRBV2; CDR3 protein: ASAGVAGQPQH
V gene: TRBV12-3/TRBV12-4; CDR3 protein: ASSFGEVHEQY
V gene: TRBV7-8; CDR3 protein: ASSLPESSYNEQF
V gene: TRBV19; CDR3 protein: ASSIGGQNYGYT
V gene: TRBV6-1; CDR3 protein: AGRLRTSSYEQY
V gene: TRBV19; CDR3 protein: ASSTTRTASSGNTIY
V gene: TRBV20-1; CDR3 protein: SAAMGGRDGYT
V gene: TRBV9; CDR3 protein: ASSPSEGVPWAGELF
V gene: TRBV7-3; CDR3 protein: ASSDTRDRSSGANVLT
V gene: TRBV7-7; CDR3 protein: ASSIAQGHGEPF
V gene: TRBV11-2; CDR3 protein: ASAATRISTDTQY